Listed below are T cell receptor beta chains from one sample, sequenced in a study of identical twins. TCRdb analysed the 5' RACE reads with MiXCR anew, one entry per CDR3 protein. The sample has under 250,000 distinct CDR3 sequences, less than 10% seen once. Input material: memory (CD45RO+) T cells sorted from blood. The receptors were sampled from a woman younger than 35 in good health. Both conserved end residues are part of each CDR3. D genes are given only for firm matches. The size of a clone is reported for some rows only, either as once, few or many, or as a class for expanded clones.

clone_size | d_call | j_call | v_call | cdr3_nt | cdr3_aa
- | - | TRBJ2-7 | TRBV3-1 | TGTGCCAGCAGCAAGTACCCCAGGGGGACTGTTCAACACGAGCAGTACTTC | CASSKYPRGTVQHEQYF
- | TRBD2 | TRBJ2-7 | TRBV7-2 | TGTGCCAGCACAACTAGCGGGGGCCCCTACGAGCAGTACTTC | CASTTSGGPYEQYF
once | - | TRBJ2-7 | TRBV7-9 | TGTGCCAGCAGCTTCCCAGGGGGGGGGGAGCAGTACTTC | CASSFPGGGEQYF
- | TRBD2 | TRBJ2-3 | TRBV12-3/TRBV12-4 | TGTGCCAGCAGTTTAGGGACTAGCGACACAGATACGCAGTATTTT | CASSLGTSDTDTQYF
many | - | TRBJ1-4 | TRBV5-1 | TGCGCCAGCAGCTTCGGCGGGAGGAAGGATGAAAAACTGTTTTTT | CASSFGGRKDEKLFF
- | TRBD1 | TRBJ1-4 | TRBV5-6 | TGTGCCAGCAGCCCGATGGGACAGGGAGTCTTGGCGGATGAAAAACTGTTTTTT | CASSPMGQGVLADEKLFF
many | TRBD1 | TRBJ1-2 | TRBV6-5 | TGTGCCAGCAGTTCTTGGGACAGGGGCGGCTACACCTTC | CASSSWDRGGYTF
- | TRBD1 | TRBJ2-1 | TRBV29-1 | TGCAGCGTTATCCGGGACAGGGTCAACGATGAGCAGTTCTTC | CSVIRDRVNDEQFF
many | - | TRBJ1-1 | TRBV5-1 | TGCGCCAGCAGCTCCGCCCCCAACACTGAAGCTTTCTTT | CASSSAPNTEAFF
many | - | TRBJ1-3 | TRBV5-6 | TGTGCCAGCACTGAAGGAGGAAACACCATATATTTT | CASTEGGNTIYF
few | - | TRBJ1-2 | TRBV2 | TGTGCCAGCAAAGGGACGGCACCTTATGGCTACACCTTC | CASKGTAPYGYTF
few | - | TRBJ2-3 | TRBV11-2 | TGTGCCAGCAGCTTAGCAATAGGAACGACAACAGATACGCAGTATTTT | CASSLAIGTTTDTQYF
many | TRBD2 | TRBJ2-3 | TRBV5-1 | TGCGCCAGCAGCCCCTCGGGGACTAGCGGGGATACGCAGTATTTT | CASSPSGTSGDTQYF
- | TRBD1 | TRBJ2-1 | TRBV12-5 | TGTGCTAGTGGACAGGGGGCGAATCACCTCGATGAGCAGTTCTTC | CASGQGANHLDEQFF
- | TRBD1 | TRBJ1-5 | TRBV5-5 | TGTGCCAGCAGCCAGGGACAGAGATATCAGCCCCAGCATTTT | CASSQGQRYQPQHF
- | - | TRBJ2-3 | TRBV11-1 | TGTGCCAGCAGCTTTTTCGGGGGAAACACAGATACGCAGTATTTT | CASSFFGGNTDTQYF
- | - | TRBJ2-3 | TRBV7-8 | TGTGCCAGCAGCCCTAAGAGGCCTTCTAGCACAGATACGCAGTATTTT | CASSPKRPSSTDTQYF
many | - | TRBJ1-1 | TRBV11-2 | TGTGCCAGCAGATTAGCCGCTGAAGCTTTCTTT | CASRLAAEAFF
- | - | TRBJ2-1 | TRBV15 | TGTGCCACCAGCAGAGCCCCCCAGCGCCACGTGCAGTTCTTC | CATSRAPQRHVQFF
- | TRBD1 | TRBJ1-6 | TRBV7-2 | TGTGCCAGCAGCCAAGGACAGGGAATTGGATCACCCCTCCACTTT | CASSQGQGIGSPLHF
- | TRBD1 | TRBJ2-7 | TRBV7-2 | TGTGCCAGCAGCTTACCAACAGGGGGATCCTACGGGCAGTACTTC | CASSLPTGGSYGQYF
many | TRBD1 | TRBJ1-2 | TRBV7-9 | TGTGCCAGCAGCGCCGGGACAGGGGAATTTGGCTACACCTTC | CASSAGTGEFGYTF
- | TRBD1 | TRBJ1-5 | TRBV7-2 | TGTGCCAGCAGCTTACAGGGGGAATATCAGCCCCAGCATTTT | CASSLQGEYQPQHF
- | TRBD2 | TRBJ2-1 | TRBV18 | TGTGCCAGCTCACCGTTCTATCCGGGAAGTAGCGGGGACAATGAGCAGTTCTTC | CASSPFYPGSSGDNEQFF
- | TRBD2 | TRBJ2-3 | TRBV6-1 | TGTGCCAGCAGAAGACTAGCGGGAGTTCCAGATACGCAGTATTTT | CASRRLAGVPDTQYF
- | - | TRBJ2-1 | TRBV7-8 | TGTGCCAGCAGGACAAGGGGAATCAATGAGCAGTTCTTC | CASRTRGINEQFF
many | - | TRBJ1-1 | TRBV5-1 | TGCGCCAGCAGCATTGACAGGAACACTGAAGCTTTCTTT | CASSIDRNTEAFF
- | TRBD2 | TRBJ2-1 | TRBV20-1 | TGCAGTGCTATCACCATCGGCGGGAGTTACAATGAGCAGTTCTTC | CSAITIGGSYNEQFF
few | - | TRBJ2-7 | TRBV6-1 | TGTGCCAGCCGTCGGGGGGCACTTTTCGGCGAGCAGTACTTC | CASRRGALFGEQYF
few | - | TRBJ2-3 | TRBV12-3/TRBV12-4 | TGTGCCAGCAGTTTACGGTCCCCAGCCACAGATACGCAGTATTTT | CASSLRSPATDTQYF
many | - | TRBJ2-7 | TRBV20-1 | TGCAGTGCTAGAGAAGCCCGGACCTACGAGCAGTACTTC | CSAREARTYEQYF
- | TRBD1 | TRBJ2-1 | TRBV6-1 | TGTGCCAGCCGGGACAGGGGGCTCTTTGACAATGAGCAGTTCTTC | CASRDRGLFDNEQFF
few | TRBD2 | TRBJ2-7 | TRBV7-2 | TGTGCCAGCAGCTTAGTGAGGGCGGGAGGGGTGCAGTACTTC | CASSLVRAGGVQYF
- | TRBD1 | TRBJ2-3 | TRBV11-1 | TGTGCCAGCAGCACTGCGGACAGGACGGTTACGCAGTATTTT | CASSTADRTVTQYF
few | TRBD2 | TRBJ2-5 | TRBV6-2/TRBV6-3 | TGTGCCAGCAGTCGTCGTACCAGCGGGACGTCGTCCAATATCCAAGAGACCCAGTACTTC | CASSRRTSGTSSNIQETQYF
many | - | TRBJ1-5 | TRBV11-2 | TGTGCCAGCAGCTTATCAAGGACAGCTAATCAGCCCCAGCATTTT | CASSLSRTANQPQHF
few | TRBD2 | TRBJ2-3 | TRBV20-1 | TGCAGTGCCTTCAGCGGGAGGGCAGATACGCAGTATTTT | CSAFSGRADTQYF
- | TRBD1 | TRBJ1-2 | TRBV10-3 | TGTGCCATCAGGCAGGGGGCAGATGGCTACACCTTC | CAIRQGADGYTF
once | - | TRBJ2-5 | TRBV20-1 | TGCAGTGCTAGAGGTAGCGTACAAGAGACCCAGTACTTC | CSARGSVQETQYF
few | - | TRBJ2-7 | TRBV4-3 | TGCGCCAGCAGTCGGGGGACCAGCTCCTACGAGCAGTACTTC | CASSRGTSSYEQYF
- | - | TRBJ1-2 | TRBV12-3/TRBV12-4 | TGTGCCAGCAAGGCCGCAGGGCAGAATGGCTACACCTTC | CASKAAGQNGYTF